The T cell receptor beta chain described here comes from a study of T-cell memory formation after mild COVID-19. Background on the study: For the most part, TCR clusters were specific to one donor.

This clonotype was counted between two and nine times. Its antigen is unidentified. Overall study findings and caveats: Mainly CM and EM harbored the contracting CD4+ clones; mainly EMRA harbored the CD8+ ones. Day 15 to 85 contracting clones showed balanced CD4/CD8; day 15 to 37 expanders favored CD4+. Some clones that responded were present in memory (sampled pre-infection), which suggests cross-reactive memory joined.

In TCRdb, the 5' RACE reads were re-called with MiXCR into one record per CDR3 protein. The table includes some 350,000 distinct CDR3 sequences, less than 20% detected once. This CDR3 is 15 amino acids long. Germline CDR1 is SGHTA and CDR2 is FQGTGA. V was cut by 6 bases and J by 2 bases, with 14 bases left in between. The chain joins TRBV7-3 to TRBJ2-1, with D possibly called TRBD1 or TRBD2 (5 bases each). The sequence came from a man aged 18-30 years who had mild COVID-19 (a few samples of this study predate the infection). Cell type and time point are not known. The sequenced material came from PBMCs or a T cell subset sorted from them (not recorded which). CDR3 in amino acids: CASRQSGTAYNEQFF. The DNA for the CDR3 is TGTGCCAGCAGACAATCCGGGACGGCCTACAATGAGCAGTTCTTC. The full variable domain, with the rest looked up from reference TRBV7-3 and TRBJ2-1, is GAGVSQTPSNKVTEKGKYVELRCDPISGHTALYWYRQSLGQGPEFLIYFQGTGAADDSGLPNDRFFAVRPEGSVSTLKIQRTERGDSAVYLCASRQSGTAYNEQFFGPGTRLTVL.